Listed below are T cell receptor beta chains from one sample, sequenced in a study of graft-versus-host responses after intestinal transplantation. The assay was immunoSEQ multiplex PCR, and TCRdb's table has in-frame clones only and misses some. This sample has roughly 69,000 clones, with 90% found just once. These TCRs are of unknown antigen specificity. Material: unstimulated CD8+ T cells sorted from spleen or lymph node cells, obtained before transplant. Receptors originate from a human donor who was the organ donor for an intestinal transplant. The conserved cysteine and the conserved F or W are not part of the CDR3 here. Some rows mark clone size as missing; the rest say once, few, many or name a class of expanded clone.

clone_size | j_call | v_call | cdr3_aa
NA | TRBJ1-2 | TRBV5-4 | ASSLLGGLGYT
NA | TRBJ1-5 | TRBV28 | ASTLTRDQPQH
NA | TRBJ2-7 | TRBV6-5 | ATQRWVRSYEQY
NA | TRBJ2-1 | TRBV29-1 | SVQRGGYEQF
NA | TRBJ2-3 | TRBV7-9 | ASSLAGGSFREY
NA | TRBJ1-1 | TRBV13 | ASSLGQVANTEAF
NA | TRBJ1-1 | TRBV27 | ASSFMNTEAF
NA | TRBJ1-1 | TRBV27 | ASWGALNTEAF
NA | TRBJ1-2 | TRBV28 | ASSFLGGQQKDGYT
medium-sized | TRBJ2-5 | TRBV30 | AWTLKNQETQY
few | TRBJ1-2 | TRBV4-2 | ASSQEAQGRTNYGYT
NA | TRBJ2-7 | TRBV7-9 | ASSFPDRVNEQY
NA | TRBJ2-1 | TRBV7-6 | ASSLQLAGRREQF
NA | TRBJ2-2 | TRBV7-3 | ASSPPAGTGELF
NA | TRBJ2-7 | TRBV16 | ASSRPGLGFSYEQY
medium-sized | TRBJ2-1 | TRBV7-8 | ASSPRFRAGGQGTYNEQF
NA | TRBJ2-3 | TRBV5-4 | ASKYGRATDTQY
NA | TRBJ2-1 | TRBV18 | ASSSGQAGEQF
few | TRBJ2-4 | TRBV4-1 | ASSQGRTSGNVQY
NA | TRBJ2-7 | TRBV25-1 | ASTQAGSYEQY
NA | TRBJ1-2 | TRBV2 | ATFGRGDYGYT
NA | TRBJ1-2 | TRBV9 | ASSAGTGNGYT